These 27 T cell receptor beta chains were all obtained from the same sample, sequenced in a study of control samples from healthy donors and cancer patients. Measured with immunoSEQ multiplex PCR; TCRdb has only the in-frame clones, and not every one. The table shows approximately 100,000 clones, with approximately 84% occurring only once. Sequenced sample: PBMCs. These receptors all come from a man aged 65 to 79 with lung cancer.

The chain uses TRBV19 and TRBJ1-4, with D perhaps TRBD1 (5 bases). Germline-derived CDR1 and CDR2 are LNHDA and SQIVND (reference sequence). Trimming pared 5 bases from V and 5 bases from J, leaving 15 bases between. This CDR3 is 15 amino acids long. The CDR3 DNA sequence: TGTGCCAGTAGTCTTCCGGGACGGCAAAATGAAAAACTGTTTTTT. Its protein product is CASSLPGRQNEKLFF.

The chain recombines TRBV28 with TRBJ2-7; 8 nucleotides line up with TRBD1. Trimming cost V 1 base and J 2 bases; bases outside gene matches: 4. The germline V gene encodes CDR1 MDHEN and CDR2 SYDVKM. There are 15 residues in the CDR3. The CDR3 sequence is CASSLYGQGPYEQYF. The CDR3, as DNA: TGTGCCAGCAGTTTATACGGACAGGGACCCTACGAGCAGTACTTC.

The gene calls are TRBV6-5 and TRBJ1-6; the D gene is possibly TRBD1 (5 bases). This CDR3 has 14 residues. CDR1 is MNHEY and CDR2 is SVGAGI in the germline V gene. V was pared by 5 bases and J by 5 bases, with 10 bases between. The chain's CDR3 is CASSRQRDNSPLHF. DNA of the CDR3: TGTGCCAGCAGTAGACAGAGAGATAATTCACCCCTCCACTTT.

The gene calls are TRBV6-1 and TRBJ1-2; the D is unclear. Germline-derived CDR1 and CDR2 are MNHNS and SASEGT. V was trimmed by 1 base and J by 1 base, leaving 10 bases between them. The CDR3 spans 15 residues. The CDR3 sequence is CASSEGVGDNYGYTF. The CDR3 DNA reads as TGTGCCAGCAGTGAAGGGGTAGGTGATAACTATGGCTACACCTTC.

J is TRBJ1-1 and V is TRBV14, with TRBD1 matching over 8 bases. This CDR3 has 13 residues. After removal of 2 bases from V and 12 bases from J, the junction contained 8 bases not matched to a gene. The V gene's germline CDR1 is SGHDN and CDR2 FVKESK. The CDR3 loop is CASSQSSGGTSFF. In DNA, the CDR3 is TGTGCCAGCAGCCAATCGTCAGGGGGCACGTCTTTCTTT.

In its sample, this clone is large. This chain joins TRBV2 and TRBJ1-1; unclear D gene. CDR1 SNHLY and CDR2 FYNNEI come from the germline V gene. V shed 6 bases and J shed 0 bases, with 8 bases lying between them. The CDR3 loop spans 13 amino acids. CDR3 sequence (DNA): TGTGCCAGCAGGGTGATCCTGAACACTGAAGCTTTCTTT. Residues: CASRVILNTEAFF.

In this sample, this clone turned up once. This chain links TRBV7-8 with TRBJ2-4; D remains unclear. Trimming pared 4 bases from V and 2 bases from J, leaving 12 bases between. CDR3 size: 15 residues. The V gene's germline CDR1 is SGHVS and CDR2 FQNEAQ. CDR3 sequence reads: CASSSESVTKNIQYF. The CDR3 nucleotides read TGTGCCAGCAGCTCGGAATCCGTAACCAAAAACATTCAGTACTTC.

The chain uses TRBV3-1 (or the pseudogene TRBV3-2) and TRBJ2-3; the D gene could be TRBD1 or TRBD2 (5 bases each). This CDR3 spans 13 amino acids. V was shortened by 4 bases and J by 5 bases, with 10 bases between the two germline ends. Looked up from germline, CDR1 is LGHDT and CDR2 is YNNKEL (reference sequence). CDR3 region: CASSPLRGDTQYF. DNA of the CDR3: TGTGCCAGCAGCCCGTTGAGGGGAGATACGCAGTATTTT.

This clone was observed a single time. The CDR3 bases are TGTGCCAGCAGCTTAGCGATTGGAGGGGGAGGCGGGGAGCTGTTTTTT. Translating it yields CASSLAIGGGGGELFF. The chain has TRBV11-1 and TRBJ2-2; D could derive from TRBD1 or TRBD2 (6 bases each). Germline CDR1 and CDR2: SGHAT and FQDESV (reference sequence). The CDR3 extends over 16 amino acids. Trimming removed 0 bases from V and 7 bases from J, with 15 bases in between. Supplemented by reference TRBV11-1 and TRBJ2-2, the full variable domain reads EAEVAQSPRYKITEKSQAVAFWCDPISGHATLYWYRQILGQGPELLVQFQDESVVDDSQLPKDRFSAERLKGVDSTLKIQPAELGDSAMYLCASSLAIGGGGGELFFGEGSRLTVL.

The count of this clone is one. The V call is TRBV24-1, the J call TRBJ2-7, with TRBD1 matching 9 bases. With 5 bases clipped from V and 5 bases from J, the junction kept 9 bases outside the gene matches. The CDR3 has 15 amino acids. Germline CDR1 is KGHDR and CDR2 is SFDVKD. The CDR3 region has the DNA TGTGCCACCAGTGCCGGGACAGGGTACCGGGACGAGCAGTACTTC. This translates into CATSAGTGYRDEQYF.

This clone was observed a few times. The chain has TRBV11-1 and TRBJ1-4; D unresolved. The CDR3 has 12 amino acids. CDR1 and CDR2 (germline): SGHAT, FQDESV (reference sequence). The ends were cut back, 3 bases at V and 8 bases at J, with 7 bases in the middle. The CDR3 nucleotides are TGTGCCAGCAGCTTCCGACCCGAAAAACTGTTTTTT. The encoded protein is CASSFRPEKLFF.

The chain employs TRBV11-3 and TRBJ2-1, with unresolved D. CDR3 length: 14 amino acids. V lost 0 bases and J lost 8, with 11 bases in between. Looked up from germline, CDR1 is SGHNT and CDR2 is YENEEA. CDR3 region: CASSLDAARDEQFF. The CDR3 DNA sequence: TGTGCCAGCAGCTTAGATGCGGCTCGGGATGAGCAGTTCTTC.

The chain employs TRBV6-1 and TRBJ2-7; D call uncertain. The germline V gene encodes CDR1 MNHNS and CDR2 SASEGT. Trimming shortened V by 2 bases and J by 6 bases, and 8 bases separated the two germline ends. The CDR3 length is 12 residues. This chain's CDR3 is CASSETQVEQYF. CDR3 bases: TGTGCCAGCAGTGAAACCCAGGTCGAGCAGTACTTC.

The V call is TRBV7-8, the J call TRBJ2-7, with a weak D call TRBD1 (6 bases). Trimming took 4 bases from V and 2 from J, leaving 18 bases between them. Germline assignment: CDR1 SGHVS and CDR2 FQNEAQ. The CDR3 runs 16 residues. CDR3 residues: CASSSYPGASTYEQYF. CDR3 sequence (DNA): TGTGCCAGCAGCTCATACCCAGGGGCTTCTACCTACGAGCAGTACTTC. Together with reference TRBV7-8 and TRBJ2-7, the CDR3 gives the full variable domain: GAGVSQSPRYKVAKRGQDVALRCDPISGHVSLFWYQQALGQGPEFLTYFQNEAQLDKSGLPSDRFFAERPEGSVSTLKIQRTQQEDSAVYLCASSSYPGASTYEQYFGPGTRLTVT.

The chain links TRBV24-1 to TRBJ2-1; possible D gene TRBD1, 5 bases. Germline CDR1 is KGHDR and CDR2 is SFDVKD. The length of the CDR3 is 16 residues. Trimming shortened V by 1 base and J by 3 bases, and 12 bases separated the two germline ends. As DNA, the CDR3 is TGTGCCACCAGTGATTTAGCAGGGAAGGGCTACAATGAGCAGTTCTTC. Protein: CATSDLAGKGYNEQFF.

This chain connects TRBV14 to TRBJ1-1; tentative D call: TRBD1 (5 bases). Germline CDR1 and CDR2: SGHDN and FVKESK. The CDR3 is made up of 16 amino acids. Trimming stripped 6 bases from V and 1 base from J, with 18 bases between. The DNA of the CDR3 is TGTGCCAGCAGTCTTCAAGCCCCAGGGAAGAACACTGAAGCTTTCTTT. It translates to CASSLQAPGKNTEAFF. Using reference TRBV14 and TRBJ1-1 for the parts outside the CDR3, the full variable domain is EAGVTQFPSHSVIEKGQTVTLRCDPISGHDNLYWYRRVMGKEIKFLLHFVKESKQDESGMPNNRFLAERTGGTYSTLKVQPAELEDSGVYFCASSLQAPGKNTEAFFGQGTRLTVV.

Concerning this clone itself: Other DNA sequences in the same sample also yield this CDR3. The chain employs TRBV20-1 and TRBJ2-3; D is undetermined. CDR3 length: 16 amino acids. V lost 3 bases and J 0 bases, leaving 16 bases between the germline ends. Germline V gene data show CDR1 as DFQATT and CDR2 as SNEGSKA (reference sequence). The CDR3 loop reads CSASYRAVSSTDTQYF. CDR3 in DNA: TGCAGTGCTAGTTACCGGGCCGTTTCTAGCACAGATACGCAGTATTTT.

V usage is TRBV19 and J usage is TRBJ1-1; D is possibly TRBD1 (6 bases). Trimming stripped 4 bases from V and 4 bases from J, with 13 bases between. Germline V gene data show CDR1 as LNHDA and CDR2 as SQIVND (reference sequence). The CDR3 contains 14 residues. The CDR3 region is CASSTGQQGTEAFF. CDR3 DNA: TGTGCCAGTAGTACCGGACAGCAAGGCACTGAAGCTTTCTTT.

This clone was picked up a small number of times. This chain connects TRBV7-8 to TRBJ1-5, with 8 bases matching TRBD1. Germline V gene lookup returns CDR1 SGHVS and CDR2 FQNEAQ. The V segment lost 0 bases and the J segment 3 bases; nucleotides outside the gene matches: 10. The CDR3 totals 18 residues. CDR3 protein: CASSLAVRGQAINQPQHF. The CDR3 region has the DNA TGTGCCAGCAGCTTAGCGGTAAGGGGACAGGCGATCAATCAGCCCCAGCATTTT.

The chain uses TRBV14 and TRBJ1-2; D gene unclear. The CDR3 runs to 12 residues. V was shortened by 0 bases and J by 8 bases, with 7 bases between the two germline ends. In germline, CDR1 is SGHDN, CDR2 FVKESK. CDR3 loop: CASSQDSEGYTF. For the CDR3, the DNA is TGTGCCAGCAGCCAAGACAGCGAGGGCTACACCTTC.

This clone came up once. The J gene is TRBJ2-7, the V gene TRBV27; TRBD1 might be the D (6 bases). The CDR3 is 13 residues long. V was cut by 6 bases and J by 2 bases, with 11 bases left in between. Germline assignment: CDR1 MNHEY and CDR2 SMNVEV (reference sequence). The chain's CDR3 is CASRGHSTYEQYF. CDR3 sequence (DNA): TGTGCCAGCAGGGGACACAGCACCTACGAGCAGTACTTC.

The chain recombines TRBV24-1 with TRBJ2-3, with D possibly being TRBD1 or TRBD2 (7 bases each). Germline V gene data show CDR1 as KGHDR and CDR2 as SFDVKD. This CDR3 has 17 residues. With 4 bases removed from V and 2 bases from J, the gap between germline ends came to 18 bases. The CDR3 bases are TGTGCCACCAGTGACCGGAACACAGGGGACTACACAGATACGCAGTATTTT. Translating it yields CATSDRNTGDYTDTQYF.

The chain employs TRBV4-1 and TRBJ2-3; 7 bases agree with TRBD2. Unmatched junction bases numbered 19, after V lost 5 bases and J lost 2 bases. The CDR3 is 19 amino acids. The germline CDR1 and CDR2 sequences are MGHRA and YSYEKL. The CDR3 nucleotides are TGCGCCAGCAGCTACGCACTCCCTCCCGGACTAGTTCCCACAGATACGCAGTATTTT. Its protein is CASSYALPPGLVPTDTQYF.

J is TRBJ2-7 and V is TRBV11-3; TRBD2 might be the D (6 bases). The CDR3 contains 16 residues. V was cut by 5 bases and J by 7 bases, with 24 bases left in between. Looked up from germline, CDR1 is SGHNT and CDR2 is YENEEA. The CDR3 region has the DNA TGTGCCAGCAGCCTCCAGCTCTGGGACTCCACTGAAGAGCAGTACTTC. This encodes CASSLQLWDSTEEQYF.

V is TRBV24-1 and J is TRBJ1-2; no reliable D call. Germline V lookup: CDR1 KGHDR, CDR2 SFDVKD. The germline V and J ends were trimmed by 4 bases and 6 bases, with 11 bases remaining between them. The CDR3 has 13 residues. The CDR3 sequence: CATSDLGLDGYTF. The CDR3 nucleotides are TGTGCCACCAGTGACCTCGGTTTGGATGGCTACACCTTC.

A remark on this clone: One junction end disagrees with the germline gene, perhaps due to a read error. This chain uses TRBV5-1 with TRBJ2-3, with 7 bases matching TRBD2. The CDR3 sequence is 15 residues long. Germline loops: CDR1 SGHRS, CDR2 YFSETQ. This chain's CDR3 is CAGSFTSASTDTQYF. The CDR3, as DNA: TGCGCCGGCAGCTTTACTAGCGCTAGCACAGATACGCAGTATTTT.

This clone was observed a handful of times. The J gene is TRBJ1-5, the V gene TRBV24-1; D might be TRBD1 (6 bases). CDR3 length: 15 amino acids. V gave up 5 bases and J gave up 7 bases, with 17 bases separating them. Per the germline V gene, CDR1 is KGHDR and CDR2 is SFDVKD. The CDR3 region is CATSGGGQGQQPQHF. As DNA, the CDR3 is TGTGCCACCAGTGGGGGTGGGCAGGGGCAACAGCCCCAGCATTTT.